This TCR beta chain comes out of a study of identical twins. A universal primer site came from template switching; cDNA carried unique molecular identifiers. TCRdb re-derived calls from the 5' RACE reads in MiXCR, one entry per CDR3 protein. Here the sample spans around 530,000 distinct CDR3 sequences, about 15% being singletons. This clonotype was detected a few times. Germline CDR1 is KGHDR and CDR2 is SFDVKD. The V and J ends lost 8 bases and 1 base, in that order; junction bases with no gene match: 3. CDR3 size: 13 residues. This sample also appeared in a second study, on yellow fever vaccine responses in identical twins.

This TCR came from a woman between 18 and 29 years old in good health. The sample taken for sequencing was CD4+ T cells sorted from blood. The genes are TRBV24-1 and TRBJ2-5; 7 bases are a match to TRBD2. The CDR3 loop is CATNSGVQETQYF. CDR3 nucleotides: TGTGCCACCAACAGCGGGGTCCAAGAGACCCAGTACTTC.